This TCR beta chain was identified in a study of shared clonotypes between healthy human individuals. As handled by the study authors: ImmunoSEQ yielded junction-only sequences lacking quality scores, so filtering differed. The method was immunoSEQ multiplex PCR; TCRdb's version includes in-frame clones alone and lacks a portion of them. The V and J calls and clone size are taken from that table; D and trimming were inferred from the DNA. The table shows roughly 2,300,000 clones, with approximately 90% occurring only once. For this clone: The sample carries other DNA sequences with the same CDR3.

Trimming removed 5 bases at V and 4 bases at J, with 8 bases between. Germline values: CDR1 SGHVS, CDR2 FQNEAQ. The length of the CDR3 is 13 residues. Material for sequencing was naive CD4+ T cells from PBMCs. Subset here: CD45RA+ positively selected. This clonotype originated in a man aged 18 to 35 in good health. Some clones in this sample may be carry-over from other donors' samples. The rearrangement joins TRBV7-8 to TRBJ2-2; D not resolved. CDR3 nucleotides: TGTGCCAGCAGCCTTTTAGGCACCGGGGAGCTGTTTTTT. This sequence encodes CASSLLGTGELFF.